One T cell receptor (beta chain) is described in this entry. Its antigen is unknown. TCR beta CDR3 amplification used RNA transcripts. Following a first-round RT-PCR that used HTBI primers, a second-round multiplex PCR was carried out. MiXCR, applied by TCRdb to the multiplex PCR reads, yields one record per CDR3 protein. The sample holds about 1.2 million distinct CDR3 sequences, roughly 35% seen once. This specimen belongs to a study of Graves' ophthalmopathy and Graves' hyperthyroidism. The CDR3 has 14 amino acids. CDR1 and CDR2 (germline): LNHDA, SQIVND (reference sequence). Losses at the gene ends were 5 bases for V and 6 bases for J; bases not matched to a gene: 3. Study-level points and caveats: Built on 13 signatures, a model told ophthalmopathy apart from stable hyperthyroidism with about 88% sensitivity and approximately 81% specificity.

Sequencing was done on a sample of peripheral blood or thyroid tissue (not recorded which). The V and J genes are TRBV19 and TRBJ2-2; 10 positions agree with TRBD1. The source is an adult man with Graves' hyperthyroidism. CDR3 region: CASSWTGGAGELFF. DNA for the CDR3: TGTGCCAGTAGTTGGACAGGGGGGGCCGGGGAGCTGTTTTTT.